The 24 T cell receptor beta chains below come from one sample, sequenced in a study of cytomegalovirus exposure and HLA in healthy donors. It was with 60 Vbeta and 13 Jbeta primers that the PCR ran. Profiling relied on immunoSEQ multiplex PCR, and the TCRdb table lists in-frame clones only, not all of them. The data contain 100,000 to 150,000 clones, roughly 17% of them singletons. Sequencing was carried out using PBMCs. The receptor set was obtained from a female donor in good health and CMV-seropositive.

The CDR3 nucleotides are TGTGCCAGCAGCTTGACTCTATCGAACACTGAAGCTTTCTTT. Translated, it gives CASSLTLSNTEAFF. The V gene is TRBV5-4, the J gene TRBJ1-1, with D unclear. In germline, CDR1 is SGHNT, CDR2 YYREEE (reference sequence). V gave up 1 base and J gave up 1 base, with 8 bases separating them. This CDR3 has 14 residues.

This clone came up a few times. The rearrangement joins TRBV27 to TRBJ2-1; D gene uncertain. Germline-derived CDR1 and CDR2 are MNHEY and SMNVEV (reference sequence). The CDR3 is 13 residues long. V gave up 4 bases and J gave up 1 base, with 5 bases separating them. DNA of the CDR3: TGTGCCAGCAGTTCCGGGTCCTACAATGAGCAGTTCTTC. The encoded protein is CASSSGSYNEQFF.

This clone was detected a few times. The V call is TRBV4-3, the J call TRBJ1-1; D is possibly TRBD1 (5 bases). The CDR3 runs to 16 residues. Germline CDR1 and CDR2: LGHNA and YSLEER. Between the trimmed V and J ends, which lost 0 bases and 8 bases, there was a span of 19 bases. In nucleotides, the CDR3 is TGCGCCAGCAGCCAAGATGGGGACTCCGTCCGGGTCGAAGCTTTCTTT. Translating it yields CASSQDGDSVRVEAFF.

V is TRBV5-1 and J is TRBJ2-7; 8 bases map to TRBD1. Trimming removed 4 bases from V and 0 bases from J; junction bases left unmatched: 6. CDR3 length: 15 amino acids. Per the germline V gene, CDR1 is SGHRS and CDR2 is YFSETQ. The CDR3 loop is CASSIRTGSSYEQYF. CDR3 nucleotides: TGCGCCAGCAGCATAAGGACAGGGAGCTCCTACGAGCAGTACTTC.

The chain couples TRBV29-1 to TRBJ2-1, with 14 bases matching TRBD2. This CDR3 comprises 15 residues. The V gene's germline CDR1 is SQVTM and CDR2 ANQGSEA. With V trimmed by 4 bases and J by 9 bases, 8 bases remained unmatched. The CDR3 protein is CSVVSGLAGGVEQFF. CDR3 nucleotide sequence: TGCAGCGTTGTCAGCGGACTAGCGGGAGGCGTTGAGCAGTTCTTC.

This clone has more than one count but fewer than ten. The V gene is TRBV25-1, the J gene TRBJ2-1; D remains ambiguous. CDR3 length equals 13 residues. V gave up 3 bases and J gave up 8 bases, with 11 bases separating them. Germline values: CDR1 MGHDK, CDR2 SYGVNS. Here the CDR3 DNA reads TGTGCCAGCAGTGAGGCCTTACATGATGAGCAGTTCTTC. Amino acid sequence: CASSEALHDEQFF.

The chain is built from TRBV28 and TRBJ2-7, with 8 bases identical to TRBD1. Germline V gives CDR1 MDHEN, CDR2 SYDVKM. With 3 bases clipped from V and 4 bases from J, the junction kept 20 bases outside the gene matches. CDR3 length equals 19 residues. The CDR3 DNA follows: TGTGCCAGCAGTTTGGTCGCCGGCCAATGGGGGCAGGGGGCTTACGAGCAGTACTTC. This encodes CASSLVAGQWGQGAYEQYF.

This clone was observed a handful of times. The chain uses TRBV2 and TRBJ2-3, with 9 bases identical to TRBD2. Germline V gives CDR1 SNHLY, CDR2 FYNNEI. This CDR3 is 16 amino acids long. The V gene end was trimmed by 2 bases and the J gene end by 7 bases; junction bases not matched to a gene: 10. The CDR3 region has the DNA TGTGCCAGCAGTGAATTCCTAGCGGGACCTCTCTATACGCAGTATTTT. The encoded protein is CASSEFLAGPLYTQYF.

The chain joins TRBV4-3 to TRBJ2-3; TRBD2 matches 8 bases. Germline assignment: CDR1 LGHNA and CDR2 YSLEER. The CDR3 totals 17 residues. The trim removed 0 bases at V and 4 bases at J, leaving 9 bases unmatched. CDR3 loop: CASSQDQAAGAPDTQYF. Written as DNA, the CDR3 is TGCGCCAGCAGCCAAGATCAGGCAGCGGGAGCTCCAGATACGCAGTATTTT.

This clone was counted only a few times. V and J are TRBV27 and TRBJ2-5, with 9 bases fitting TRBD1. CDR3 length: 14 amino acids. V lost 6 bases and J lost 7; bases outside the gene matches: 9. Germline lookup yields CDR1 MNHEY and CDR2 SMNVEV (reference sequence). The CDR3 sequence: CASRSQGAPMTQYF. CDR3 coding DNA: TGTGCCAGCAGGTCACAGGGGGCCCCAATGACCCAGTACTTC.

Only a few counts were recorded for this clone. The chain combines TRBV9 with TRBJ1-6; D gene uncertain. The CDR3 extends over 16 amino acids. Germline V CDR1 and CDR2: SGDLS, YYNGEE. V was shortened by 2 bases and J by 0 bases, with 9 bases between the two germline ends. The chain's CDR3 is CASSVYGSSYNSPLHF. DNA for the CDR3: TGTGCCAGCAGCGTGTACGGGAGCTCCTATAATTCACCCCTCCACTTT.

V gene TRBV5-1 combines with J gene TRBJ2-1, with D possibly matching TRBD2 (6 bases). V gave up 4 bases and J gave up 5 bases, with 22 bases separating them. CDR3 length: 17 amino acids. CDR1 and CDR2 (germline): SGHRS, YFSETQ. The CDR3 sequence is CASSRPDAGPWDNEQFF. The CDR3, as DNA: TGCGCCAGCAGCAGACCGGATGCGGGGCCTTGGGACAATGAGCAGTTCTTC.

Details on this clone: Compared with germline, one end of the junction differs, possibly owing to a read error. In DNA form, the CDR3 reads TGTGCCAGCAGAAAAGAGGGACTAGCGGTCGCCTTC. Protein: CASRKEGLAVAF. The rearrangement links TRBV4-2 to TRBJ2-7; 11 positions agree with TRBD2. Germline V CDR1 and CDR2: LGHNA, YNFKEQ. The CDR3 covers 12 residues.

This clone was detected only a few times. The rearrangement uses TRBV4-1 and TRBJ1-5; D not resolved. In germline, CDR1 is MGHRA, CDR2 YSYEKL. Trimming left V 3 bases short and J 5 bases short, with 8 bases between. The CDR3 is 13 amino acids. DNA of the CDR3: TGCGCCAGCAGCCACGCTCGGGATCAGCCCCAGCATTTT. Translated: CASSHARDQPQHF.

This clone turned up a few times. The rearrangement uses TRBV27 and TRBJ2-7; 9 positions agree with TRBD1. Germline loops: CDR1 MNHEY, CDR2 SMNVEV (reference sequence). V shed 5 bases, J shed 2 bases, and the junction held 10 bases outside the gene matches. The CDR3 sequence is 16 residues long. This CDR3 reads CASSKRPGQGPYEQYF. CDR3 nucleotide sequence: TGTGCCAGCAGTAAAAGACCGGGACAGGGACCCTACGAGCAGTACTTC.

DNA for the CDR3: TGTGCCAGCAGCTGGACTACCACCGGGGAGCTGTTTTTT. It yields the protein CASSWTTTGELFF. J is TRBJ2-2 and V is TRBV5-4; D possibly corresponds to TRBD2 (6 bases). The V gene lost 3 bases and the J gene lost 4 bases, with 7 bases spanning the gap. The CDR3 runs to 13 residues. CDR1 is SGHNT and CDR2 is YYREEE in the germline V gene (reference sequence).

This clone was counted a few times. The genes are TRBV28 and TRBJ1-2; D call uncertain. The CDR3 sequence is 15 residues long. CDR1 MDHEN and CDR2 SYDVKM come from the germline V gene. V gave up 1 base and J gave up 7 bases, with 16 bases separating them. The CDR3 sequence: CASSLSDTTLGGYTF. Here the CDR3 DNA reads TGTGCCAGCAGTTTATCCGACACCACATTGGGTGGCTACACCTTC.

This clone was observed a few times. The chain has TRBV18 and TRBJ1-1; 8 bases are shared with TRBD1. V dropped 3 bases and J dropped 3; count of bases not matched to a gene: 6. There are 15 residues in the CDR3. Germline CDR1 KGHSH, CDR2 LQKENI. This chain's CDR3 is CASSPRTGRDTEAFF. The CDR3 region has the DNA TGTGCCAGCTCACCCCGGACAGGGAGGGACACTGAAGCTTTCTTT.

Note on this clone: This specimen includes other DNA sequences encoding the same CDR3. CDR3 sequence (DNA): TGCGCCAGCAGTTCTCAGGGGGCGAACACTGAAGCTTTCTTT. Amino acids: CASSSQGANTEAFF. The chain uses TRBV10-2 and TRBJ1-1; TRBD1 agrees at 8 bases. In germline, CDR1 is WSHSY, CDR2 SAAADI. V shed 5 bases and J 1 base; nucleotides not matched to a gene: 3. This CDR3 has 14 amino acids.

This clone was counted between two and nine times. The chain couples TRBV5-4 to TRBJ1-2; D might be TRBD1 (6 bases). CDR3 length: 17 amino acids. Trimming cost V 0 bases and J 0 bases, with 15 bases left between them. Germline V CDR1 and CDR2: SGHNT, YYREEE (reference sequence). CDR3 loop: CASSLAPREGANYGYTF. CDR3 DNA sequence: TGTGCCAGCAGCTTGGCCCCCCGGGAGGGGGCTAACTATGGCTACACCTTC.

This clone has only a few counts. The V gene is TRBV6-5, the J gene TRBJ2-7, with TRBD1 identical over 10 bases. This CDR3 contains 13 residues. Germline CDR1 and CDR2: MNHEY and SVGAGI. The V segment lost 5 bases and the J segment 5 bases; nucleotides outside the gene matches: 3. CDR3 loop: CASSAGQGNEQYF. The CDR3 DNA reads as TGTGCCAGCAGTGCGGGACAGGGGAACGAGCAGTACTTC.

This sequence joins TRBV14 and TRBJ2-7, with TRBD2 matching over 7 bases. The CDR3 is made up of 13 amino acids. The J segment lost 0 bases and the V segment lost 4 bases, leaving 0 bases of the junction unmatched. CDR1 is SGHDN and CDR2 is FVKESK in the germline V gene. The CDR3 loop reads CASSRGGSYEQYF. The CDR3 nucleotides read TGTGCCAGCAGCCGCGGGGGCTCCTACGAGCAGTACTTC. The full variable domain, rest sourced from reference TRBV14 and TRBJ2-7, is EAGVTQFPSHSVIEKGQTVTLRCDPISGHDNLYWYRRVMGKEIKFLLHFVKESKQDESGMPNNRFLAERTGGTYSTLKVQPAELEDSGVYFCASSRGGSYEQYFGPGTRLTVT.

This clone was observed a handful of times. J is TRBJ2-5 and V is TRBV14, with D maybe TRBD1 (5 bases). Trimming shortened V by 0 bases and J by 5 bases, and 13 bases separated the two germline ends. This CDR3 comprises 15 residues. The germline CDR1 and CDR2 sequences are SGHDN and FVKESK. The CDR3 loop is CASSQDLGVWETQYF. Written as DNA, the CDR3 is TGTGCCAGCAGCCAAGATTTAGGGGTCTGGGAGACCCAGTACTTC.

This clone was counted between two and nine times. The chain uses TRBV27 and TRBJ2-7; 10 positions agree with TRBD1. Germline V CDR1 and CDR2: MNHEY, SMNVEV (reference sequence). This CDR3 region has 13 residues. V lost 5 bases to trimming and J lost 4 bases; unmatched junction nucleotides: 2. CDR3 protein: CASSPGQGYEQYF. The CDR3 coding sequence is TGTGCCAGCAGTCCGGGACAGGGGTACGAGCAGTACTTC.